The 15 T cell receptor beta chains below come from one sample, sequenced in a study of blood T cell repertoires in COVID-19. Assay used: immunoSEQ multiplex PCR; TCRdb lists only in-frame clones, some missing. Here the sample spans 60,000 to 95,000 clones, about 91% being singletons. Material for sequencing was peripheral blood. Receptors were obtained from a woman in her forties or fifties with acute or convalescent COVID-19.

The V gene is TRBV7-9, the J gene TRBJ2-1; unclear D gene. The V end lost 5 bases, the J end lost 10 bases, and 9 bases lay between the germline ends. The length of the CDR3 is 11 residues. Germline CDR1 and CDR2: SEHNR and FQNEAQ (reference sequence). CDR3 residues: CASSVGLEQFF. The CDR3 DNA reads TGTGCCAGCAGCGTGGGCCTAGAGCAGTTCTTC.

The V gene is TRBV19, the J gene TRBJ1-3; D may be TRBD1 (6 bases). Trimming cost V 7 bases and J 0 bases, with 19 bases left between them. Looked up from germline, CDR1 is LNHDA and CDR2 is SQIVND (reference sequence). This CDR3 region has 17 residues. The CDR3 nucleotides read TGTGCCAGTATAGGAGCCGGGACAACTGACTCTGGAAACACCATATATTTT. Translation gives CASIGAGTTDSGNTIYF.

This chain uses TRBV2 with TRBJ2-7, with 7 bases matching TRBD1. CDR1 and CDR2 (germline): SNHLY, FYNNEI. The CDR3 totals 12 residues. The J segment lost 4 bases and the V segment lost 6 bases, leaving 3 bases of the junction unmatched. The CDR3: CASSPGGYEQYF. Here the CDR3 DNA reads TGTGCCAGCAGCCCAGGGGGATACGAGCAGTACTTC.

This clone appeared a few times. The chain has TRBV11-2 and TRBJ2-2; D remains ambiguous. The CDR3 has 14 residues. V lost 1 base, J lost 6 bases, and 9 bases lay in between. Looked up from germline, CDR1 is SGHAT and CDR2 is FQNNGV. CDR3 amino acids: CASSLVGVSGELFF. The CDR3 DNA is TGTGCCAGCAGCTTAGTCGGAGTGTCCGGGGAGCTGTTTTTT.

The rearrangement links TRBV28 to TRBJ1-5; D may be TRBD1 (5 bases). The CDR3 totals 15 residues. The V and J ends lost 4 bases and 3 bases respectively, with 13 bases between them. From germline, CDR1 is MDHEN and CDR2 SYDVKM. The CDR3: CASSSPARANQPQHF. The CDR3 DNA sequence: TGTGCCAGCAGTTCCCCCGCCAGGGCCAATCAGCCCCAGCATTTT.

This clone came up once. The J gene is TRBJ2-3, the V gene TRBV5-1; D gene ambiguous. Trimming shortened V by 6 bases and J by 2 bases, and 13 bases separated the two germline ends. There are 14 residues in the CDR3. The germline gives CDR1 SGHRS, CDR2 YFSETQ. CDR3 nucleotides: TGCGCCAGCAACAACAGAGCACTCACAGATACGCAGTATTTT. It specifies CASNNRALTDTQYF.

The chain uses TRBV7-8 and TRBJ2-7; D may be TRBD1 (6 bases). Germline V gene sequence: CDR1 SGHVS, CDR2 FQNEAQ. Trimming pared 0 bases from V and 4 bases from J, leaving 10 bases between. The CDR3 runs 14 residues. The DNA of the CDR3 is TGTGCCAGCAGCTTAGCCCACAGGGATTACGAGCAGTACTTC. The encoded protein is CASSLAHRDYEQYF.

This sequence joins TRBV9 and TRBJ1-1; D is undetermined. Trimming removed 1 base at V and 4 bases at J, with 8 bases between. The CDR3 spans 13 residues. The V gene's germline CDR1 is SGDLS and CDR2 YYNGEE. The CDR3 loop reads CASSVHDITEAFF. In DNA, the CDR3 is TGTGCCAGCAGCGTACACGACATCACTGAAGCTTTCTTT.

This clone has only one observation. J is TRBJ1-6 and V is TRBV9, with a tentative D call TRBD1 (6 bases). CDR1 SGDLS and CDR2 YYNGEE come from the germline V gene. The CDR3 consists of 17 residues. V lost 4 bases, J lost 4 bases, and 18 bases lay in between. The CDR3 sequence: CASSPRAGAVYNSPLHF. In DNA, the CDR3 is TGTGCCAGCAGCCCTCGGGCGGGGGCGGTTTATAATTCACCCCTCCACTTT.

The chain couples TRBV18 to TRBJ1-1, with 7 nucleotides matching TRBD1. With 3 bases clipped from V and 1 base from J, the junction kept 2 bases outside the gene matches. This CDR3 is built from 14 residues. CDR1 and CDR2 (germline): KGHSH, LQKENI. The CDR3 nucleotides are TGTGCCAGCTCACCCGGACAGGCGAACACTGAAGCTTTCTTT. The encoded protein is CASSPGQANTEAFF.

This clone showed up just once. This sequence joins TRBV2 and TRBJ1-2; D is unresolved. The CDR3 totals 13 residues. Germline lookup yields CDR1 SNHLY and CDR2 FYNNEI. Trimming left V 7 bases short and J 3 bases short, with 12 bases between. The CDR3 bases are TGTGCCAGCACCCCTGCGAGGGACTATGGCTACACCTTC. The encoded protein is CASTPARDYGYTF.

V usage is TRBV7-9 and J usage is TRBJ2-7; 11 bases match TRBD2. The CDR3 has 16 amino acids. Germline assignment: CDR1 SEHNR and CDR2 FQNEAQ (reference sequence). With 5 bases clipped from V and 1 base from J, the junction kept 7 bases outside the gene matches. CDR3 region: CASSLRTSGQSYEQYF. Written as DNA, the CDR3 is TGTGCCAGCAGCCTCAGGACTAGCGGGCAATCCTACGAGCAGTACTTC. The full variable domain, in which reference TRBV7-9 and TRBJ2-7 provide the parts outside the CDR3, is DTGVSQNPRHKITKRGQNVTFRCDPISEHNRLYWYRQTLGQGPEFLTYFQNEAQLEKSRLLSDRFSAERPKGSFSTLEIQRTEQGDSAMYLCASSLRTSGQSYEQYFGPGTRLTVT.

A note on this clone: The sample has other DNA sequences that encode this CDR3 too. This chain connects TRBV6-1 to TRBJ2-3; TRBD2 aligns across 10 bases. The V segment lost 1 base and the J segment 5 bases; nucleotides outside the gene matches: 3. CDR3 length equals 15 residues. Germline assignment: CDR1 MNHNS and CDR2 SASEGT. The CDR3 is CASSEGSGGQDTQYF. For the CDR3, the DNA is TGTGCCAGCAGTGAAGGTAGCGGGGGGCAAGATACGCAGTATTTT.

The chain has TRBV6-5 and TRBJ1-2; TRBD1 matches 8 bases. Trimming at V came to 7 bases and at J to 4 bases, leaving 2 bases not matched to a gene. The CDR3 is 12 amino acids. In germline, CDR1 is MNHEY, CDR2 SVGAGI. CDR3 region: CASKDRVYGYTF. For the CDR3, the DNA is TGTGCCAGCAAGGACAGGGTCTATGGCTACACCTTC.

This clone showed up just a few times. The chain carries TRBV6-1 and TRBJ1-2; D gene unclear. Trimming removed 1 base from V and 4 bases from J, with 13 bases in between. The length of the CDR3 is 15 residues. CDR1 and CDR2 from the germline V gene are MNHNS and SASEGT. The CDR3 nucleotides are TGTGCCAGCAGTGAAGAGAGACTTCACGGCTATGGCTACACCTTC. It yields the protein CASSEERLHGYGYTF.